These T cell receptor beta chains were read from a single sample in a study of PD-1 blockade in classical Hodgkin lymphoma. Using immunoSEQ multiplex PCR, the repertoire was profiled, and TCRdb retains in-frame clones only, with some absent. The profile covers about 13,000 clones, with about four fifths appearing a single time and 24% taken by the ten largest. Sequenced here: peripheral blood mononuclear cells (PBMCs), sampled at baseline. The receptors were sampled from a human donor with classical Hodgkin lymphoma. CDR3s include the opening cysteine and the closing phenylalanine or tryptophan. Fields, in order: J gene, D gene, CDR3 length, V gene, clone size, CDR3 protein, CDR3 DNA. The D gene is left open where the match is weak. Size values are once, few and many counts, or a class for expanded clones, and some rows have none.

J: TRBJ2-2
D: .
length: 16
V: TRBV7-3
size: .
CDR3: CASSLKRQGGTGELFF
DNA: TGTGCCAGCAGCTTAAAGAGACAGGGAGGGACCGGGGAGCTGTTTTTT

J: TRBJ1-2
D: .
length: 15
V: TRBV14
size: .
CDR3: CASSHLGGAAYGYTF
DNA: TGTGCCAGCAGCCACCTGGGGGGAGCTGCCTATGGCTACACCTTC

J: TRBJ1-3
D: .
length: 14
V: TRBV29-1
size: .
CDR3: CSVARRNSGNTIYF
DNA: TGCAGCGTTGCCAGGCGGAACTCTGGAAACACCATATATTTT

J: TRBJ1-1
D: .
length: 12
V: TRBV6-5
size: .
CDR3: CASSRGQTEAFF
DNA: TGTGCCAGCAGCCGTGGACAGACTGAAGCTTTCTTT

J: TRBJ1-1
D: .
length: 15
V: TRBV4-1
size: .
CDR3: CASSPITGLGTEAFF
DNA: TGCGCCAGCAGCCCTATAACGGGGTTGGGAACTGAAGCTTTCTTT

J: TRBJ2-7
D: TRBD2
length: 15
V: TRBV5-5
size: .
CDR3: CASSLVEAGAYEQYF
DNA: TGTGCCAGCAGCTTGGTCGAAGCGGGAGCCTACGAGCAGTACTTC

J: TRBJ1-5
D: .
length: 16
V: TRBV5-5
size: .
CDR3: CASSLRGETSNQPQHF
DNA: TGTGCCAGCAGCTTGCGCGGGGAAACAAGCAATCAGCCCCAGCATTTT

J: TRBJ2-7
D: .
length: 15
V: TRBV27
size: .
CDR3: CASSQMSGGGYEQYF
DNA: TGTGCCAGCAGCCAAATGTCCGGTGGTGGCTACGAGCAGTACTTC

J: TRBJ2-6
D: .
length: 18
V: TRBV19
size: .
CDR3: CASTNLRGRSSGANVLTF
DNA: TGTGCCAGTACCAACCTGAGGGGCAGAAGCTCTGGGGCCAACGTCCTGACTTTC

J: TRBJ2-3
D: TRBD2
length: 15
V: TRBV7-3
size: .
CDR3: CASSSSGTSSDTQYF
DNA: TGTGCCAGCAGCTCCTCCGGGACTAGTTCAGATACGCAGTATTTT

J: TRBJ1-2
D: TRBD1
length: 14
V: TRBV28
size: .
CDR3: CASSLQTGWNGYTF
DNA: TGTGCCAGCAGTCTCCAGACAGGGTGGAATGGCTACACCTTC

J: TRBJ2-2
D: .
length: 13
V: TRBV21-1
size: .
CDR3: CASIGCRTGELFF
DNA: TGTGCCAGCATCGGTTGTAGGACCGGGGAGCTGTTTTTT

J: TRBJ2-7
D: .
length: 14
V: TRBV21-1
size: .
CDR3: CASRARDRSYEQYF
DNA: TGTGCCAGCAGGGCCCGGGACAGGAGCTACGAGCAGTACTTC

J: TRBJ2-7
D: .
length: 12
V: TRBV29-1
size: .
CDR3: CSVAQGAYEQYF
DNA: TGCAGCGTTGCACAAGGGGCCTACGAGCAGTACTTC

J: TRBJ2-1
D: .
length: 15
V: TRBV27
size: few
CDR3: CASSLIGGSYNEQFF
DNA: TGTGCCAGCAGTTTAATCGGGGGCTCCTACAATGAGCAGTTCTTC

J: TRBJ2-5
D: .
length: 14
V: TRBV7-6
size: .
CDR3: CASSFGSPGETQYF
DNA: TGTGCCAGCAGCTTTGGTAGCCCCGGGGAGACCCAGTACTTC

J: TRBJ1-1
D: TRBD1
length: 14
V: TRBV28
size: .
CDR3: CASRWTGDYTEAFF
DNA: TGTGCCAGCAGGTGGACAGGGGACTACACTGAAGCTTTCTTT

J: TRBJ2-5
D: .
length: 18
V: TRBV19
size: .
CDR3: CASSMGLSRGGTEETQYF
DNA: TGTGCCAGTAGTATGGGTCTCTCTAGGGGGGGCACCGAAGAGACCCAGTACTTC

J: TRBJ2-1
D: .
length: 15
V: TRBV7-3
size: .
CDR3: CASSPDGGRYNEQFF
DNA: TGTGCCAGCAGCCCTGACGGGGGGCGCTACAATGAGCAGTTCTTC

J: TRBJ2-5
D: .
length: 16
V: TRBV7-9
size: .
CDR3: CASSFGGRQFQETQYF
DNA: TGTGCCAGCAGCTTTGGCGGCAGACAATTTCAAGAGACCCAGTACTTC

J: TRBJ2-1
D: .
length: 16
V: TRBV21-1
size: .
CDR3: CASSKILAGGNNEQFF
DNA: TGTGCCAGCAGCAAGATCCTAGCGGGGGGGAACAATGAGCAGTTCTTC

J: TRBJ2-5
D: .
length: 13
V: TRBV29-1
size: .
CDR3: CSVEENSRGTQYF
DNA: TGCAGCGTTGAAGAAAATTCAAGAGGGACCCAGTACTTC

J: TRBJ2-1
D: TRBD1
length: 19
V: TRBV27
size: .
CDR3: CASSSYRGRIRMAYNEQFF
DNA: TGTGCCAGCAGTTCCTACAGGGGGCGCATCCGGATGGCCTACAATGAGCAGTTCTTC

J: TRBJ2-5
D: TRBD2
length: 14
V: TRBV5-1
size: .
CDR3: CASSPAGAGETQYF
DNA: TGCGCCAGCAGCCCAGCGGGGGCGGGGGAGACCCAGTACTTC

J: TRBJ2-5
D: TRBD2
length: 16
V: TRBV11-2
size: .
CDR3: CASSLSRVGGSETQYF
DNA: TGTGCCAGCAGCCTCTCTCGCGTCGGGGGGTCGGAGACCCAGTACTTC

J: TRBJ2-1
D: TRBD2
length: 15
V: TRBV9
size: .
CDR3: CASSRRVGGNNEQFF
DNA: TGTGCCAGCAGCCGGAGGGTGGGAGGGAACAATGAGCAGTTCTTC

J: TRBJ1-3
D: .
length: 15
V: TRBV7-2
size: .
CDR3: CASSRDSSSGNTIYF
DNA: TGTGCCAGCAGCCGAGACAGCTCCTCTGGAAACACCATATATTTT